This paragraph covers one T cell receptor beta chain sequence. As processed by the authors: Amplifying reference gene primers gave estimates of nucleated cell counts. TCRdb keeps only in-frame clones here, not all; method: immunoSEQ multiplex PCR. D and trimming come from the DNA, and the V and J calls and clone size come from that table. The sample yields about 93,000 clones, about 80% seen once. These data are taken from a study of blood T cell repertoires in COVID-19. About the research overall: The origin of the acute and convalescent COVID-19 samples was the United States, Italy and Spain. Nucleic acid was either cDNA or gDNA, and it came from T cells, B-cell-depleted T cells, or PBMCs.

Trimming took off 5 bases at V and 7 bases at J, with 15 bases between the two ends. CDR1 is MNHEY and CDR2 is SVGAGI in the germline V gene. The CDR3 sequence is 13 residues long. The material sequenced was peripheral blood. This clonotype originated in a human donor in a cohort sampled during active COVID-19. The chain employs TRBV6-5 and TRBJ2-7; D is perhaps TRBD1 (5 bases). The CDR3 sequence is CASSTQFRGEQYF. The CDR3 DNA reads as TGTGCCAGCAGTACCCAGTTTAGGGGAGAGCAGTACTTC.